The clone carrying this T cell receptor (beta chain) was counted once. The antigen remains unidentified. The source of the sample is a study of shared clonotypes between healthy human individuals. Assay used: immunoSEQ multiplex PCR; TCRdb lists only in-frame clones, some missing. Found here are about 680,000 clones, under 80% of them singletons; the top ten hold around 1.6%. Study-wide results and limits: Shared across four donors were around 4.7% of the naive CD4 clonotypes.

Germline CDR1 and CDR2: DFQATT and SNEGSKA (reference sequence). This CDR3 has 11 amino acids. With 7 bases removed from V and 5 bases from J, the gap between germline ends came to 12 bases. This sequence originates from a woman younger than 45 in good health. The sequenced sample was memory CD4+ T cells sorted from blood. Sample subset: CD45RA-negative fraction. The gene calls are TRBV20-1 and TRBJ2-7; tentatively, D is TRBD1 (6 bases). CDR3 DNA sequence: TGCAGTGGGGGGACATCCAACGAGCAGTACTTC. Protein: CSGGTSNEQYF.